The rows below give T cell receptor beta chains drawn from one sample of a study of T cell responses to AZD1222 COVID-19 vaccine. Assay: immunoSEQ multiplex PCR; the TCRdb copy retains only in-frame clones and omits some. The top ten clones hold approximately 5.4% of a sample with some 140,000 clones, approximately 93% of them seen once. This sample comprised peripheral blood, obtained on day 0 of AZD1222 vaccination. These receptors originate from an adult in good health. CDR3s include the opening cysteine and the closing phenylalanine or tryptophan. A D gene is named only where the DNA matches it firmly. A row's size may be missing; if present it is once, few, many or a size class.

V gene	CDR3 length	clone size	D gene	J gene	CDR3 protein	CDR3 DNA
TRBV27	14	once	NA	TRBJ2-3	CASSHLVGADTQYF	TGTGCCAGCAGCCACCTGGTCGGGGCAGATACGCAGTATTTT
TRBV10-1	15	NA	TRBD2	TRBJ2-1	CASSIAGATRNEQFF	TGCGCCAGCAGCATAGCGGGGGCTACTAGGAATGAGCAGTTCTTC
TRBV6-5	14	NA	NA	TRBJ1-1	CASSSWRVNTEAFF	TGTGCCAGCAGTTCGTGGCGGGTGAACACTGAAGCTTTCTTT
TRBV6-6	14	NA	NA	TRBJ1-5	CASSDSVSNQPQHF	TGTGCCAGCAGTGACTCGGTTAGCAATCAGCCCCAGCATTTT
TRBV7-9	14	NA	NA	TRBJ2-2	CASVWGGNTGELFF	TGTGCCAGCGTCTGGGGTGGGAACACCGGGGAGCTGTTTTTT
TRBV14	16	once	TRBD2	TRBJ2-1	CASSQFGTSFFNEQFF	TGTGCCAGCAGCCAATTTGGGACTAGCTTTTTCAATGAGCAGTTCTTC
TRBV19	13	few	NA	TRBJ2-7	CASSPSSPYEQYF	TGTGCCAGTAGTCCCTCGAGTCCCTACGAGCAGTACTTC
TRBV5-1	17	NA	NA	TRBJ1-6	CASSSDGRYRTNSPLHF	TGCGCCAGCAGCTCTGACGGACGGTACAGGACCAATTCACCCCTCCACTTT
TRBV3-1/TRBV3-2	16	NA	NA	TRBJ1-2	CASTQWGGEGRYGYTF	TGTGCCAGCACCCAGTGGGGAGGCGAGGGCCGGTATGGCTACACCTTC
TRBV10-1	13	NA	NA	TRBJ2-1	CASSALGRAEQFF	TGCGCCAGCAGCGCTTTGGGAAGAGCTGAGCAGTTCTTC
TRBV30	16	NA	NA	TRBJ1-1	CAWGMGGRRMNTEAFF	TGTGCCTGGGGGATGGGGGGCCGACGAATGAACACTGAAGCTTTCTTT
TRBV7-9	15	NA	NA	TRBJ1-5	CASSLGDREAQPQHF	TGTGCCAGCAGCTTAGGGGACCGCGAGGCCCAGCCCCAGCATTTT
TRBV11-2	14	NA	NA	TRBJ1-2	CASSLSVQVGGYTF	TGTGCCAGCAGCTTATCTGTTCAGGTCGGTGGCTACACCTTC
TRBV10-3	11	NA	NA	TRBJ2-7	CAISDGYEQYF	TGTGCCATCAGTGATGGCTACGAGCAGTACTTC
TRBV19	13	NA	TRBD2	TRBJ2-5	CGKGLAGEETQYF	TGTGGGAAGGGACTAGCGGGAGAAGAGACCCAGTACTTC
TRBV9	14	NA	NA	TRBJ1-3	CASSASITGDTIYF	TGTGCCAGCAGCGCTTCTATCACGGGGGACACCATATATTTT
TRBV30	11	NA	NA	TRBJ2-1	CAWMENNEQFF	TGTGCCTGGATGGAGAACAATGAGCAGTTCTTC
TRBV11-3	13	NA	NA	TRBJ1-3	CASSQGFGNTIYF	TGTGCCAGTTCACAGGGTTTTGGAAACACCATATATTTT
TRBV9	15	NA	NA	TRBJ1-2	CASSVDLGRAYGYTF	TGTGCCAGCAGCGTAGATCTGGGAAGAGCATATGGCTACACCTTC
TRBV12-5	17	NA	TRBD1	TRBJ1-4	CASGLYDAGGLNEKLFF	TGTGCTAGTGGTTTGTACGATGCAGGGGGCCTAAATGAAAAACTGTTTTTT
TRBV27	12	NA	NA	TRBJ1-4	CASSMIGRQLFF	TGTGCCAGCAGTATGATTGGACGGCAGCTGTTTTTT
TRBV7-9	14	once	NA	TRBJ2-7	CASSQLSGPYEQYF	TGTGCCAGCAGCCAGCTGAGTGGGCCCTACGAGCAGTACTTC
TRBV9	14	NA	NA	TRBJ2-5	CASSAGLRGETQYF	TGTGCCAGCAGCGCGGGCCTGCGTGGAGAGACCCAGTACTTC
TRBV2	11	NA	NA	TRBJ1-1	CASSEVVEAFF	TGTGCCAGCAGTGAAGTGGTGGAAGCTTTCTTT
TRBV28	15	NA	TRBD2	TRBJ2-7	CASRPGTSEKYEQYF	TGTGCCAGCAGACCCGGGACTAGCGAAAAATACGAGCAGTACTTC
TRBV9	16	NA	NA	TRBJ2-1	CASSVGDGSYVYEQFF	TGTGCCAGCAGCGTAGGGGACGGGAGTTATGTCTATGAGCAGTTCTTC
TRBV12-3/TRBV12-4	13	NA	NA	TRBJ1-5	CASSLGEGQPQHF	TGTGCCAGCAGTTTAGGGGAAGGACAGCCCCAGCATTTT
TRBV9	17	NA	TRBD1	TRBJ1-1	CASSVDGTGGVRTEAFF	TGTGCCAGCAGCGTAGATGGGACAGGGGGCGTTAGGACTGAAGCTTTCTTT
TRBV9	14	NA	NA	TRBJ2-3	CASSLSGPTDTQYF	TGTGCCAGCAGCTTAAGCGGACCCACAGATACGCAGTATTTT
TRBV28	14	NA	NA	TRBJ1-6	CASSLQGRDSPLHF	TGTGCCAGCAGTTTACAGGGGAGGGATTCACCCCTCCACTTT
TRBV19	16	NA	TRBD1	TRBJ2-4	CASSIDAGTGTNIQYF	TGTGCCAGTAGTATAGACGCCGGGACAGGGACAAACATTCAGTACTTC
TRBV25-1	13	NA	NA	TRBJ2-3	CASNAPITDTQYF	TGTGCCAGCAACGCCCCTATAACAGATACGCAGTATTTT
TRBV6-5	12	NA	NA	TRBJ1-2	CASNGGFYGYTF	TGTGCCAGCAATGGGGGTTTCTATGGCTACACCTTC
TRBV5-4	13	NA	NA	TRBJ1-1	CASSLFQNTEAFF	TGTGCCAGCAGCTTGTTTCAGAACACTGAAGCTTTCTTT
TRBV7-8	14	NA	NA	TRBJ1-1	CASSLAQPNTEAFF	TGTGCCAGCAGCTTAGCTCAACCCAACACTGAAGCTTTCTTT
TRBV4-3	17	NA	NA	TRBJ2-2	CASSQDLSRISTGELFF	TGCGCCAGCAGCCAAGATCTTTCCAGGATTAGTACCGGGGAGCTGTTTTTT
TRBV29-1	13	NA	NA	TRBJ2-7	CSVTGTTSGEQYF	TGCAGCGTGACAGGCACCACCTCGGGGGAGCAGTACTTC
TRBV7-8	16	NA	NA	TRBJ1-1	CASSDMGLRVNTEAFF	TGTGCCAGCAGCGACATGGGGTTAAGGGTGAACACTGAAGCTTTCTTT
TRBV5-1	18	NA	TRBD2	TRBJ2-7	CASSSGQSGLAGSYEQYF	TGCGCCAGCAGTTCGGGACAGTCAGGACTAGCGGGGTCCTACGAGCAGTACTTC
TRBV29-1	11	NA	TRBD1	TRBJ1-2	CSVGTGTGYTF	TGCAGCGTCGGGACAGGGACGGGCTACACCTTC
TRBV14	15	NA	NA	TRBJ1-1	CASSQLRGRGTEAFF	TGTGCCAGCAGCCAGCTACGGGGAAGGGGCACTGAAGCTTTCTTT
TRBV3-1/TRBV3-2	17	NA	NA	TRBJ1-1	CASSQATLLTGNPEAFF	TGTGCCAGCAGCCAAGCAACACTCCTAACAGGGAACCCTGAAGCTTTCTTT
TRBV19	13	NA	NA	TRBJ1-3	CASRVASGNTIYF	TGTGCCAGTAGGGTCGCGTCTGGAAACACCATATATTTT
TRBV6-5	15	NA	TRBD2	TRBJ2-1	CASRPGLAGESEQFF	TGTGCCAGCAGACCGGGACTAGCGGGAGAAAGTGAGCAGTTCTTC
TRBV28	17	NA	NA	TRBJ2-2	CASSLDNTAQNTGELFF	TGTGCCAGCAGTTTAGACAACACGGCCCAGAACACCGGGGAGCTGTTTTTT
TRBV10-3	15	NA	NA	TRBJ2-1	CAISRDGPRRYEQFF	TGTGCCATCAGCAGAGACGGACCAAGGAGGTATGAGCAGTTCTTC
TRBV9	13	NA	NA	TRBJ2-3	CASSLQGWDTQYF	TGTGCCAGCAGCCTACAGGGATGGGATACGCAGTATTTT
TRBV28	14	NA	NA	TRBJ1-5	CASSTGHLNQPQHF	TGTGCCAGCAGTACGGGACACCTCAATCAGCCCCAGCATTTT
TRBV28	10	NA	NA	TRBJ2-1	CATLTHEQFF	TGTGCCACCCTAACGCATGAGCAGTTCTTC
TRBV9	14	few	NA	TRBJ2-7	CASSTWRDSYEQYF	TGTGCCAGCAGCACCTGGAGGGATTCCTACGAGCAGTACTTC
TRBV10-3	13	once	NA	TRBJ2-1	CAISVVGPVEQFF	TGTGCCATCAGTGTGGTAGGACCCGTGGAGCAGTTCTTC
TRBV2	15	NA	TRBD1	TRBJ2-1	CASRVTGALYNEQFF	TGTGCCAGCAGGGTTACAGGGGCTTTGTACAATGAGCAGTTCTTC